Sequencing of this TCR beta chain was carried out in a study of cytomegalovirus exposure and HLA in healthy donors. Notes on the study in general: Earlier analysis looked at TCR beta V segments, and most were productive about 90% or about 30% of the time. In a later analysis, most CMV-associated TCR beta chains appeared HLA-restricted. Reported performance of the classifier showed diagnosis of cytomegalovirus status with high specificity and sensitivity.

60 Vbeta and 13 Jbeta primers were used in PCR. Clones were sequenced by immunoSEQ multiplex PCR, and TCRdb holds only the in-frame ones, with some missing. Counted here are approximately 150,000 clones, around 68% occurring once; the ten biggest clones make up around 3%. V lost 4 bases, J lost 1 base, and 14 bases lay in between. CDR3 size: 16 residues. The germline CDR1 and CDR2 sequences are SEHNR and FQNEAQ (reference sequence). A note on this clone: Its cognate antigen is unknown.

The source material was PBMCs. This chain uses TRBV7-9 with TRBJ2-1; D is unclear. The receptor's source is a middle-aged woman in good health and CMV-seropositive. The CDR3 region has the DNA TGTGCCAGCAGCTCCGCCCTACCCCTATCCTACAATGAGCAGTTCTTC. Protein: CASSSALPLSYNEQFF.